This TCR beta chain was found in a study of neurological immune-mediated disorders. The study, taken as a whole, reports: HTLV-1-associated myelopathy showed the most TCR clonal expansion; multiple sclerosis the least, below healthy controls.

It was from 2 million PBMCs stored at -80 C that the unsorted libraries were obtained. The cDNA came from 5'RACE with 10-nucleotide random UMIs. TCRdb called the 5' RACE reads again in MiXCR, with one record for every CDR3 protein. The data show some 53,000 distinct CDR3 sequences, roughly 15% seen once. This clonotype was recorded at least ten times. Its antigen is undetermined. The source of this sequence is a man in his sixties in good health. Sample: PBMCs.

The CDR3 nucleotides are TGCGCCAGCAGCTTGTTATCGACATCCTACAATGAGCAGTTCTTC. This encodes CASSLLSTSYNEQFF. The chain has TRBV5-1 and TRBJ2-1; D is ambiguous. The CDR3 spans 15 residues. V was cut by 1 base and J by 1 base, with 9 bases left in between. CDR1 SGHRS and CDR2 YFSETQ come from the germline V gene.